This record looks at one TCR beta chain sequence and its context. Sequencing used immunoSEQ multiplex PCR; TCRdb keeps in-frame clones, though not all of them. The sample lists around 500,000 clones; roughly 90% were seen once. The study drew participants aged about 18 to 90 years from approximately 25 US areas. Cohort placement rested on clinical history that participants reported themselves. For recovered donors of Cohort 3, there were two negative PCRs, clearance, or symptom resolution. The data are from a study of blood T cell repertoires in COVID-19. The wider study: The United States, Italy and Spain were the sources of the acute and convalescent COVID-19 samples.

This CDR3 is 15 amino acids long. The germline gives CDR1 SEHNR, CDR2 FQNEAQ (reference sequence). V shed 3 bases, J shed 4 bases, and the junction held 7 bases outside the gene matches. The source material was PBMCs or T cells enriched from blood (not recorded which). V and J are TRBV7-9 and TRBJ2-5; 8 bases align to TRBD2. The source of this sequence is a woman in her thirties or forties who had recovered from COVID-19. DNA for the CDR3: TGTGCCAGCAGCTTCCATAGCGGGATTACAGAGACCCAGTACTTC. Encoded protein: CASSFHSGITETQYF.